Listed here are 23 T cell receptor beta chains from one sample, sequenced in a study of T cells in Graves' hyperthyroidism and ophthalmopathy. The TCR beta CDR3 regions underwent amplification using RNA transcripts as the source. First-round RT-PCR targeting the TCR CDR3 was performed with the HTBI primer set. MiXCR, run by TCRdb on the multiplex PCR reads, gives a single entry per CDR3 protein. The sample includes a few hundred thousand distinct CDR3 sequences, around 18% of them seen just once. Material: blood. The receptor source for this set is a woman between 35 and 50 years old with Graves' ophthalmopathy.

In its sample, this clonotype was seen many times. This chain links TRBV6-1 with TRBJ1-2; possible D gene TRBD1, 5 bases. The germline V gene encodes CDR1 MNHNS and CDR2 SASEGT. There are 17 residues in the CDR3. Trimming stripped 0 bases from V and 0 bases from J, with 14 bases between. The CDR3 bases are TGTGCCAGCAGTGAAGCGCTTTCAGGGAGTCCTAACTATGGCTACACCTTC. Encoded protein: CASSEALSGSPNYGYTF.

CDR3 sequence (DNA): TGTGCCAGGGGAACAGGGGGCCTGGACTATGGCTACACCTTC. This codes for CARGTGGLDYGYTF. The chain carries TRBV2 and TRBJ1-2; 9 bases are a match to TRBD1. The CDR3 runs to 14 residues. The junction had 8 bases not matched to a gene; V was cut back by 9 bases and J by 3 bases. Germline values: CDR1 SNHLY, CDR2 FYNNEI.

This clonotype was recorded at least ten times. The V and J genes are TRBV7-8 and TRBJ2-1; 8 bases line up with TRBD1. Trimming took 5 bases from V and 7 from J; bases not matched to a gene: 10. Germline assignment: CDR1 SGHVS and CDR2 FQNEAQ. The CDR3 runs to 15 residues. CDR3 nucleotide sequence: TGTGCCAGCAGCCTTACAGGGGGTGGTGTGAATGAGCAGTTCTTC. This sequence encodes CASSLTGGGVNEQFF. Using reference TRBV7-8 and TRBJ2-1 for the parts outside the CDR3, the full variable domain is GAGVSQSPRYKVAKRGQDVALRCDPISGHVSLFWYQQALGQGPEFLTYFQNEAQLDKSGLPSDRFFAERPEGSVSTLKIQRTQQEDSAVYLCASSLTGGGVNEQFFGPGTRLTVL.

This clonotype was seen at least ten times. This rearrangement joins TRBV28 to TRBJ1-2, with D possibly being TRBD1 (5 bases). Germline values: CDR1 MDHEN, CDR2 SYDVKM. The CDR3 runs 17 residues. Between the trimmed V and J ends, which lost 3 bases and 4 bases, there was a span of 21 bases. The CDR3 DNA follows: TGTGCCAGCAGTTTTCGTCCAGGGACTTTGACACGCTATGGCTACACCTTC. Amino acids: CASSFRPGTLTRYGYTF.

In this sample, this clonotype turned up many times. The genes are TRBV5-5 and TRBJ2-7; 8 positions match TRBD2. V gave up 3 bases and J gave up 1 base; unmatched junction bases: 9. CDR1 SGHKS and CDR2 YYEKEE come from the germline V gene (reference sequence). The CDR3 covers 16 residues. The CDR3 loop reads CASSSRASSGSYEQYF. Here the CDR3 DNA reads TGTGCCAGCAGCTCACGGGCTTCTAGCGGGTCCTACGAGCAGTACTTC.

Many counts were recorded for this clonotype. This CDR3 reads CASSLWTGHDGYGYTF. CDR3 DNA sequence: TGTGCCAGCAGCTTATGGACAGGGCATGATGGATATGGCTACACCTTC. The rearrangement links TRBV11-1 to TRBJ1-2, with TRBD1 matching over 8 bases. CDR3 size: 16 residues. CDR1 and CDR2 (germline): SGHAT, FQDESV (reference sequence). The ends lost 2 bases at V and 5 bases at J; junction bases unmatched: 10.

V gene TRBV6-1 combines with J gene TRBJ1-2, with a possible D match to TRBD1 (6 bases). The CDR3 is 11 residues long. Trimming cost V 6 bases and J 7 bases, with 9 bases left between them. The V gene's germline CDR1 is MNHNS and CDR2 SASEGT. Written as DNA, the CDR3 is TGTGCCAGCAGACAACAGGGTGGCTACACCTTC. Translating it yields CASRQQGGYTF.

This clonotype was seen many times. The rearrangement joins TRBV6-5 to TRBJ1-3; D is undetermined. Trimming removed 4 bases from V and 3 bases from J, with 16 bases in between. CDR1 and CDR2 (germline): MNHEY, SVGAGI. This CDR3 has 16 amino acids. The CDR3 nucleotides read TGTGCCAGCAGTTTACTCAGCCCGGGGTTTGGAAACACCATATATTTT. This gives the protein CASSLLSPGFGNTIYF.

This clonotype was observed many times. The chain couples TRBV11-2 to TRBJ1-1, with D uncertain. The V and J ends lost 5 bases and 2 bases respectively, with 18 bases between them. The CDR3 is 16 residues long. Germline lookup yields CDR1 SGHAT and CDR2 FQNNGV. The CDR3 reads CASSPRSVGTNTEAFF. The CDR3, as DNA: TGTGCCAGCAGCCCACGATCCGTCGGTACAAACACTGAAGCTTTCTTT.

This clonotype was recorded many times. The V and J genes are TRBV9 and TRBJ1-1; TRBD1 is a possible D gene (5 bases). Germline CDR1 reads SGDLS; CDR2 reads YYNGEE. The CDR3 sequence is 14 residues long. V shed 0 bases and J shed 4 bases, with 10 bases lying between them. The CDR3 reads CASSVAGGGTEAFF. The CDR3 bases are TGTGCCAGCAGCGTAGCGGGGGGTGGCACTGAAGCTTTCTTT.

This clonotype was recorded many times. The gene calls are TRBV6-6 and TRBJ2-6, with TRBD2 as a possible D gene (6 bases). The CDR3 extends over 18 amino acids. Per germline, CDR1 MNHNY and CDR2 SVGAGI (reference sequence). Trimming took 6 bases from V and 0 from J, leaving 18 bases between them. The CDR3 spells CASSPPLATFSGANVLTF. The CDR3 nucleotides read TGTGCCAGCAGCCCCCCACTAGCTACCTTCTCTGGGGCCAACGTCCTGACTTTC.

This clonotype was observed a single time. This chain uses TRBV24-1 with TRBJ1-5; D call uncertain. CDR1 and CDR2 from the germline V gene are KGHDR and SFDVKD. V was cut by 7 bases and J by 3 bases, with 18 bases left in between. This CDR3 has 16 residues. CDR3 in DNA: TGTGCCACCAGCGGGCAGAACACCGGGGACAATCAGCCCCAGCATTTT. The encoded protein is CATSGQNTGDNQPQHF.

Details on this clonotype: A much larger clone differs from this one at a single base, so this may be a read error. V is TRBV12-3 or TRBV12-4 and J is TRBJ1-1, with D possibly being TRBD1 (6 bases). The CDR3 runs to 16 residues. The CDR3 nucleotides read TGTGACAGCAGTCCCGGTGGGGGGGGCCTGAACACTGAAGCTTTCTTT. Translating gives CDSSPGGGGLNTEAFF.

This clonotype showed up many times. The rearrangement links TRBV24-1 to TRBJ2-7, with 12 bases lining up with TRBD2. J lost 5 bases, V lost 9 bases, and 4 bases had no gene match. The germline V gene encodes CDR1 KGHDR and CDR2 SFDVKD. The CDR3 runs 13 residues. The CDR3 protein is CATGLAGFDEQYF. The CDR3 DNA reads as TGTGCCACCGGACTAGCGGGGTTCGACGAGCAGTACTTC.

V gene TRBV7-2 combines with J gene TRBJ2-5; the D gene is possibly TRBD2 (6 bases). Trimming stripped 0 bases from V and 2 bases from J, with 16 bases between. From germline, CDR1 is SGHTA and CDR2 FQGNSA. This CDR3 spans 17 amino acids. CDR3 region: CASSLALGAGPQETQYF. CDR3 sequence (DNA): TGTGCCAGCAGCTTAGCGCTCGGGGCGGGGCCTCAAGAGACCCAGTACTTC.

Many counts were recorded for this clonotype. The rearrangement joins TRBV19 to TRBJ1-5; TRBD1 is a possible D gene (6 bases). Deletions cut 11 bases from V and 3 bases from J, with 14 bases between. Germline values: CDR1 LNHDA, CDR2 SQIVND (reference sequence). The CDR3 loop spans 13 amino acids. The DNA of the CDR3 is TGTGCCGGATCACGGACAGTCAATCAGCCCCAGCATTTT. This translates into CAGSRTVNQPQHF.

This clonotype showed up many times. The rearrangement joins TRBV6-1 to TRBJ2-6, with D unclear. CDR3 size: 15 residues. Per the germline V gene, CDR1 is MNHNS and CDR2 is SASEGT. Trimming stripped 0 bases from V and 0 bases from J, with 3 bases between. In DNA, the CDR3 is TGTGCCAGCAGTGAAGCGAGCTCTGGGGCCAACGTCCTGACTTTC. Translation gives CASSEASSGANVLTF.

This clonotype was detected ten times or more. The chain carries TRBV5-4 and TRBJ1-2; TRBD1 agrees at 8 bases. CDR1 is SGHNT, CDR2 YYREEE, per germline (reference sequence). After removal of 4 bases from V and 6 bases from J, the junction contained 5 bases not matched to a gene. This CDR3 is built from 13 residues. The CDR3 DNA sequence: TGTGCCAGCAGCAGGACAGGGTACGATGGCTACACCTTC. It specifies CASSRTGYDGYTF.

In this sample, this clonotype turned up many times. This rearrangement joins TRBV24-1 to TRBJ2-2; D is unresolved. From germline, CDR1 is KGHDR and CDR2 SFDVKD. Trimming stripped 5 bases from V and 1 base from J, with 4 bases between. CDR3 length equals 13 residues. This CDR3 is CATSVRNTGELFF. CDR3 nucleotide sequence: TGTGCCACCAGTGTTCGGAACACCGGGGAGCTGTTTTTT.

This clonotype came up many times. The rearrangement joins TRBV11-2 to TRBJ1-2; D call uncertain. Looked up from germline, CDR1 is SGHAT and CDR2 is FQNNGV. CDR3 size: 15 residues. Trimming cost V 5 bases and J 2 bases, with 15 bases left between them. In DNA form, the CDR3 reads TGTGCCAGCAGCCGTCTCAAAGACTCGAACTATGGCTACACCTTC. Protein product: CASSRLKDSNYGYTF.

The chain joins TRBV4-1 to TRBJ1-6; D might be TRBD1 (6 bases). The V end lost 0 bases, the J end lost 5 bases, and 14 bases lay between the germline ends. CDR1 and CDR2 from the germline V gene are MGHRA and YSYEKL. The CDR3 length is 17 residues. CDR3 nucleotides: TGCGCCAGCAGCCAAGATGAAGGGGGGGCGAATAATTCACCCCTCCACTTT. Protein: CASSQDEGGANNSPLHF.

This clonotype was seen repeatedly, ten times or more. The V and J genes are TRBV6-5 and TRBJ2-7; possible D gene TRBD2, 5 bases. V was shortened by 8 bases and J by 3 bases, with 23 bases between the two germline ends. The length of the CDR3 is 16 residues. Germline V gene sequence: CDR1 MNHEY, CDR2 SVGAGI. In DNA, the CDR3 is TGTGCCAGCCTGACACGAGTAGAGAGGGTCATCTACGAGCAGTACTTC. It codes for CASLTRVERVIYEQYF.

This clonotype occurred many times. The chain uses TRBV25-1 and TRBJ2-7; 12 positions match TRBD2. After removal of 2 bases from V and 4 bases from J, the junction contained 15 bases not matched to a gene. In germline, CDR1 is MGHDK, CDR2 SYGVNS. The CDR3 runs 19 residues. CDR3: CASSEIGASGRARDYEQYF. CDR3 nucleotide sequence: TGTGCCAGCAGTGAAATCGGAGCTAGCGGGAGGGCGAGGGATTACGAGCAGTACTTC.